This T cell receptor beta chain was identified in a study of cytomegalovirus exposure and HLA in healthy donors. The PCR used 60 Vbeta and 13 Jbeta primers. Data came from immunoSEQ multiplex PCR; TCRdb stores just in-frame clones and leaves some out. The sample consists of 150,000 to 200,000 clones, 75% to 85% of them appearing once. This CDR3 spans 15 amino acids. Germline-derived CDR1 and CDR2 are MNHNS and SASEGT. J was trimmed by 4 bases and V by 6 bases; bases with no gene match: 8. The sequence came from a woman aged 45-65 years in good health and CMV-seronegative. The chain recombines TRBV6-1 with TRBJ1-5; 8 nucleotides agree with TRBD1. The source material was PBMCs. This CDR3 reads CASRAGTGQNQPQHF. CDR3 DNA: TGTGCCAGCAGAGCCGGGACAGGTCAGAATCAGCCCCAGCATTTT.